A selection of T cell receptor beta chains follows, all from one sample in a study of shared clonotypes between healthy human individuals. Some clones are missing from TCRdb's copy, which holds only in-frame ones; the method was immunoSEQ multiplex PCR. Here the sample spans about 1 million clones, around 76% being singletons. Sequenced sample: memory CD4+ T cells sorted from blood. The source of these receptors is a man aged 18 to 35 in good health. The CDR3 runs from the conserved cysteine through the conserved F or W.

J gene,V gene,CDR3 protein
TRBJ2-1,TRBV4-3,CASSHNTTSEHKGVNEQFF
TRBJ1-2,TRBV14,CASSPELNYGYTF
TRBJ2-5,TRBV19,CASSNIIQETQYF
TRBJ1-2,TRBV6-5,CASSYLPDGRGGYTF
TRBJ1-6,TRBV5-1,CASTTGSGVGSPLHF
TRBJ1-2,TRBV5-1,CASSFDDRYYGYTF
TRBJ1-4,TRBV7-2,CASSFAQGSEKLFF
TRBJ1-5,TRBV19,CASSLGTGGGNQPQHF
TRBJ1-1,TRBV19,CASSTDRANTEAFF
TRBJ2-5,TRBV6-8,CASSIRDRGLETQYF
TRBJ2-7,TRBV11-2,CASSFGAGRSYEQYF
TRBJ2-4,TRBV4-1,CASGDRVSIQYF
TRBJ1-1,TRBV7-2,CASRAYEGLNTEAFF
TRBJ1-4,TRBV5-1,CASSFWGSNEKLFF
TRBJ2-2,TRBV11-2,CASSLELAGFANTGELFF
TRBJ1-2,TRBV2,CASSVQEVRTF
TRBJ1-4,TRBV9,CASSVGWTNEKLFF
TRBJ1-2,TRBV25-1,CASSEFGAGKVTF
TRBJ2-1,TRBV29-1,CSVHTSSGGSYNEQFF
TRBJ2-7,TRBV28,CASRLKHEQYF
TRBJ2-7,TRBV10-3,CATGPGREQYF
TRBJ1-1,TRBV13,CASSLRSGGVTEAFF